This passage covers 23 T cell receptor beta chains from one sample sequenced in a study of control samples from healthy donors and cancer patients. TCRdb keeps only in-frame clones here, not all; method: immunoSEQ multiplex PCR. The sample includes 140,000 or so clones, about 90% of them seen just once. Sequencing was done on a sample of blood. The receptors derive from a man aged 25-45 years in good health.

This clone is a singleton in its sample. The chain employs TRBV27 and TRBJ1-6; D is uncertain. Trimming took 3 bases from V and 7 from J, leaving 4 bases between them. The CDR3 consists of 12 residues. Germline V gene sequence: CDR1 MNHEY, CDR2 SMNVEV (reference sequence). The CDR3 bases are TGTGCCAGCAGTTTCAGAAATTCACCCCTCCACTTT. This translates into CASSFRNSPLHF.

This clone appeared a single time. The V and J genes are TRBV3-1 (or the pseudogene TRBV3-2) and TRBJ1-4, with a possible D match to TRBD1 (6 bases). V was trimmed by 1 base and J by 1 base, leaving 7 bases between them. Germline V gene sequence: CDR1 LGHDT, CDR2 YNNKEL (reference sequence). CDR3 length: 15 amino acids. The chain's CDR3 is CASSQGTVTNEKLFF. CDR3 bases: TGTGCCAGCAGCCAAGGGACAGTAACTAATGAAAAACTGTTTTTT.

The chain employs TRBV27 and TRBJ2-2; TRBD2 is a possible D gene (6 bases). Germline-derived CDR1 and CDR2 are MNHEY and SMNVEV (reference sequence). CDR3 length: 13 amino acids. V lost 7 bases, J lost 7 bases, and 13 bases lay in between. CDR3 bases: TGTGCCAGCAACCCCGTCGGGAGCGGGGAGCTGTTTTTT. Residues: CASNPVGSGELFF.

The chain carries TRBV5-1 and TRBJ2-3; tentative D call: TRBD1 (6 bases). Trimming took off 5 bases at V and 3 bases at J, with 16 bases between the two ends. CDR3 length: 15 amino acids. From germline, CDR1 is SGHRS and CDR2 YFSETQ. This CDR3 is CASRRRSGQTDTQYF. The CDR3 nucleotides are TGCGCCAGCAGACGACGGTCTGGACAGACAGATACGCAGTATTTT.

The rearrangement links TRBV10-3 to TRBJ2-3, with 11 bases that match TRBD2. Per the germline V gene, CDR1 is ENHRY and CDR2 is SYGVKD. This CDR3 is 16 amino acids long. V dropped 2 bases and J dropped 3; count of bases not matched to a gene: 4. This CDR3 reads CAISEALAGGTDTQYF. For the CDR3, the DNA is TGTGCCATCAGTGAGGCCCTAGCGGGGGGAACAGATACGCAGTATTTT.

The rearrangement uses TRBV10-2 and TRBJ2-5, with D possibly being TRBD1 or TRBD2 (5 bases each). CDR3 length equals 11 residues. Germline V gene data show CDR1 as WSHSY and CDR2 as SAAADI. The CDR3 bases are TGCGCGTCGAGGGGATACGAGACCCAGTACTTC. Translation: CASRGYETQYF.

The chain uses TRBV6-5 and TRBJ2-7; D is perhaps TRBD1 (6 bases). This CDR3 comprises 12 residues. The germline V gene encodes CDR1 MNHEY and CDR2 SVGAGI. The V end was cut by 6 bases, the J end by 1 base, with 7 bases between. CDR3 DNA: TGTGCCAGCAGCGGGACATCCTACGAGCAGTACTTC. It is translated as CASSGTSYEQYF.

The gene calls are TRBV27 and TRBJ2-2; D possibly corresponds to TRBD2 (7 bases). V shed 7 bases and J shed 3 bases, with 21 bases lying between them. Per the germline V gene, CDR1 is MNHEY and CDR2 is SMNVEV (reference sequence). The CDR3 is made up of 17 amino acids. CDR3 amino acids: CASTPRGGLIDTGELFF. The DNA for the CDR3 is TGTGCCAGCACCCCAAGGGGGGGTTTAATCGACACCGGGGAGCTGTTTTTT.

J is TRBJ2-3 and V is TRBV30, with 8 positions matching TRBD1. Germline assignment: CDR1 GTSNPN and CDR2 SVGIG (reference sequence). The CDR3 sequence is 15 residues long. V shed 0 bases, J shed 4 bases, and the junction held 6 bases outside the gene matches. CDR3 loop: CAWSVIGQGPDTQYF. As DNA, the CDR3 is TGTGCCTGGAGTGTGATAGGACAGGGACCAGATACGCAGTATTTT.

V gene TRBV4-2 combines with J gene TRBJ2-3; the match to TRBD1 covers 8 bases. The germline gives CDR1 LGHNA, CDR2 YNFKEQ. V shed 1 base, J shed 1 base, and the junction held 1 base outside the gene matches. This CDR3 is built from 15 residues. The CDR3 protein is CASSQGDRRTDTQYF. DNA for the CDR3: TGTGCCAGCAGCCAAGGGGACAGGCGCACAGATACGCAGTATTTT.

The chain carries TRBV2 and TRBJ1-2; the D gene is possibly TRBD1 (5 bases). Germline V CDR1 and CDR2: SNHLY, FYNNEI. This CDR3 is 13 amino acids long. Trimming removed 7 bases at V and 3 bases at J, with 12 bases between. CDR3 DNA sequence: TGTGCCAGCACTCCCGGACAAGACTATGGCTACACCTTC. Translating gives CASTPGQDYGYTF.

The J gene is TRBJ2-1, the V gene TRBV20-1; 7 bases match TRBD2. Per the germline V gene, CDR1 is DFQATT and CDR2 is SNEGSKA (reference sequence). The V and J ends lost 3 bases and 3 bases, in that order; junction bases with no gene match: 2. This CDR3 contains 13 residues. The CDR3 region has the DNA TGCAGTGCTAGTCGGGGGGTCTACAATGAGCAGTTCTTC. Translating it yields CSASRGVYNEQFF.

The J gene is TRBJ1-2, the V gene TRBV3-1 (or the pseudogene TRBV3-2); D unclear. The V end was cut by 0 bases, the J end by 8 bases, with 4 bases between. Germline CDR1 and CDR2: LGHDT and YNNKEL (reference sequence). This CDR3 contains 11 residues. CDR3 coding DNA: TGTGCCAGCAGCCAAGATTGGGGCTACACCTTC. Its translation: CASSQDWGYTF.

V and J are TRBV6-2 or TRBV6-3 and TRBJ1-1; D possibly corresponds to TRBD1 (5 bases). The germline V gene has CDR1 MNHEY and CDR2 SVGEGT. This CDR3 is built from 16 residues. The V gene lost 0 bases and the J gene lost 5 bases, with 16 bases spanning the gap. CDR3 amino acids: CASSYSIPGRDTEAFF. CDR3 bases: TGTGCCAGCAGTTACTCGATCCCAGGGAGAGATACTGAAGCTTTCTTT.

V gene TRBV15 combines with J gene TRBJ2-7; the D gene could be TRBD1 or TRBD2 (5 bases each). The length of the CDR3 is 16 residues. CDR1 and CDR2 (germline): LNHNV, YYDKDF (reference sequence). V was shortened by 5 bases and J by 2 bases, with 19 bases between the two germline ends. CDR3: CATSVGIGDATYEQYF. The CDR3 nucleotides are TGTGCCACCAGCGTGGGCATAGGGGACGCAACCTACGAGCAGTACTTC. Looking up the rest from reference TRBV15 and TRBJ2-7 gives the full variable domain: DAMVIQNPRYQVTQFGKPVTLSCSQTLNHNVMYWYQQKSSQAPKLLFHYYDKDFNNEADTPDNFQSRRPNTSFCFLDIRSPGLGDTAMYLCATSVGIGDATYEQYFGPGTRLTVT.

The chain joins TRBV5-4 to TRBJ1-5; the D is unclear. Trimming pared 3 bases from V and 7 bases from J, leaving 11 bases between. Germline loops: CDR1 SGHNT, CDR2 YYREEE (reference sequence). The CDR3 runs 13 residues. In DNA, the CDR3 is TGTGCCAGCAGCTCCTATATGGGGCAGCCCCAGCATTTT. Its protein is CASSSYMGQPQHF.

V is TRBV5-1 and J is TRBJ2-2; 8 nucleotides match TRBD2. This CDR3 is built from 17 residues. From germline, CDR1 is SGHRS and CDR2 YFSETQ. V lost 2 bases and J lost 3; bases outside the gene matches: 9. CDR3: CASSLAPLGGDTGELFF. The CDR3, as DNA: TGCGCCAGCAGCTTAGCCCCCCTCGGGGGGGACACCGGGGAGCTGTTTTTT. Supplemented by reference TRBV5-1 and TRBJ2-2, the full variable domain reads KAGVTQTPRYLIKTRGQQVTLSCSPISGHRSVSWYQQTPGQGLQFLFEYFSETQRNKGNFPGRFSGRQFSNSRSEMNVSTLELGDSALYLCASSLAPLGGDTGELFFGEGSRLTVL.

This clone turned up a few times. The chain is built from TRBV6-2 or TRBV6-3 and TRBJ2-7, with D perhaps matching TRBD2 (6 bases). Germline V lookup: CDR1 MNHEY, CDR2 SVGEGT. The V end lost 4 bases, the J end lost 0 bases, and 16 bases lay between the germline ends. The CDR3 runs to 16 residues. The CDR3 loop reads CASSLFGGLGSYEQYF. CDR3 coding DNA: TGTGCCAGCAGTTTGTTTGGGGGACTGGGCTCCTACGAGCAGTACTTC.

The V gene is TRBV11-2, the J gene TRBJ2-7, with a tentative D call TRBD2 (6 bases). CDR3 length: 18 amino acids. The V gene lost 0 bases and the J gene lost 4 bases, with 22 bases spanning the gap. From germline, CDR1 is SGHAT and CDR2 FQNNGV. The CDR3 protein is CASSLDQGPLLARYEQYF. CDR3 nucleotides: TGTGCCAGCAGCTTAGATCAGGGTCCCCTCCTAGCGCGGTACGAGCAGTACTTC.

This rearrangement joins TRBV10-3 to TRBJ1-1; D may be TRBD1 (5 bases). Trimming pared 3 bases from V and 2 bases from J, leaving 16 bases between. Germline CDR1 reads ENHRY; CDR2 reads SYGVKD. The CDR3 is made up of 16 amino acids. Here the CDR3 DNA reads TGTGCCATCAGTGACCACGGGGGAGGGAAAAACACTGAAGCTTTCTTT. It is translated as CAISDHGGGKNTEAFF.

The chain employs TRBV2 and TRBJ1-1; 8 bases map to TRBD1. Germline V CDR1 and CDR2: SNHLY, FYNNEI. Unmatched junction bases numbered 1, after V lost 6 bases and J lost 1 base. This CDR3 has 13 residues. This chain's CDR3 is CASSGQGNTEAFF. The DNA of the CDR3 is TGTGCCAGCAGCGGACAGGGGAACACTGAAGCTTTCTTT.

The chain has TRBV5-1 and TRBJ2-6, with no clear D. CDR1 is SGHRS and CDR2 is YFSETQ in the germline V gene. The V end lost 0 bases, the J end lost 5 bases, and 9 bases lay between the germline ends. The CDR3 contains 15 residues. The CDR3 DNA reads TGCGCCAGCAGCTTGGACCCGCGCCGGGCCAACGTCCTGACTTTC. Amino acids: CASSLDPRRANVLTF.

The V and J genes are TRBV7-8 and TRBJ1-1; D remains ambiguous. CDR1 is SGHVS and CDR2 is FQNEAQ in the germline V gene. Trimming took off 5 bases at V and 4 bases at J, with 14 bases between the two ends. The CDR3 totals 14 residues. Written as DNA, the CDR3 is TGTGCCAGCAGCAATGGTGGGATTGGCACTGAAGCTTTCTTT. Protein product: CASSNGGIGTEAFF.